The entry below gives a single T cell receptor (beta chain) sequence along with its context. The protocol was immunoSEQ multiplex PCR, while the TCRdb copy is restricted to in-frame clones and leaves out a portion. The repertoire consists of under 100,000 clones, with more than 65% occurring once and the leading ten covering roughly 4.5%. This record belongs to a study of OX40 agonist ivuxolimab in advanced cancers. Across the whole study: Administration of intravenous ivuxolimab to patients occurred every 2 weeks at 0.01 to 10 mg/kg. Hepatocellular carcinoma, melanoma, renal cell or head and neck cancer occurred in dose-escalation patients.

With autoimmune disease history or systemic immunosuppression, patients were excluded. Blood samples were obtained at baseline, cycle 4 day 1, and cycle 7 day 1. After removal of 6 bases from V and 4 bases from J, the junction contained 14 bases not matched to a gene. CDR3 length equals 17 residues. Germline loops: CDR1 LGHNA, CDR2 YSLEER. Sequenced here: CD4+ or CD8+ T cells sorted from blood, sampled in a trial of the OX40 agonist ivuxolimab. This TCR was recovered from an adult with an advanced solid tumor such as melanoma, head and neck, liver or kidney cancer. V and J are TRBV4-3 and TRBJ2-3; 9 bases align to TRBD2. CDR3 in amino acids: CASRHLAGGPGADTQYF. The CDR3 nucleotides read TGCGCCAGCAGACACCTGGCGGGAGGGCCCGGGGCAGATACGCAGTATTTT.